A selection of T cell receptor beta chains follows, all from one sample in a study of post-analysis software for immune sequencing data. One entry per CDR3 protein results from TCRdb running MiXCR on the PCR reads. The sample holds 700,000 to 900,000 distinct CDR3 sequences, 40% to 55% seen once. Sequencing was done on a sample of blood. These receptors were collected from a girl aged 10 to 17 with multiple sclerosis. Each CDR3 is given with its conserved first and last residue. A D gene is named only where the DNA matches it firmly. Not all rows give a size; the values are once, few, many and, for expanded clones, a class.

DNA: TGCAGCGTACGGACGGCGACCTACAATGAGCAGTTCTTC
CDR3: CSVRTATYNEQFF
size: NA
J: TRBJ2-1
D: NA
V: TRBV29-1

DNA: TGCGCCAGCAGCTGGGGCGGGACAGGGGGCCACAATGAGCAGTTCTTC
CDR3: CASSWGGTGGHNEQFF
size: NA
J: TRBJ2-1
D: TRBD1
V: TRBV5-1

DNA: TGTGCCACCAGAGCGCCGAATAATGAAAAACTGTTTTTT
CDR3: CATRAPNNEKLFF
size: NA
J: TRBJ1-4
D: NA
V: TRBV15

DNA: TGTGCCAGCAGCTTCCCGGGACAGAGCTCTGGGGCCAACGTCCTGACTTTC
CDR3: CASSFPGQSSGANVLTF
size: few
J: TRBJ2-6
D: TRBD1
V: TRBV7-2

DNA: TGCAGCGTTGGCCGGACTAGCGGGACGTTGTATGAGCAGTTCTTC
CDR3: CSVGRTSGTLYEQFF
size: few
J: TRBJ2-1
D: TRBD2
V: TRBV29-1

DNA: TGCAGTGCTAGATTACTAGCGGGAGGGGACGAGCAGTACTTC
CDR3: CSARLLAGGDEQYF
size: NA
J: TRBJ2-7
D: TRBD2
V: TRBV20-1

DNA: TGCGCCAGCGGGGCGACAGCACCCTACAATGAGCAGTTCTTC
CDR3: CASGATAPYNEQFF
size: NA
J: TRBJ2-1
D: NA
V: TRBV5-1

DNA: TGCGCCAGCAGCCCCCGGGACTCCCTCGAGAATGAGCAGTTCTTC
CDR3: CASSPRDSLENEQFF
size: NA
J: TRBJ2-1
D: NA
V: TRBV5-1

DNA: TGTGCCAGCAGCTTCGGGGGGACTAGCGGCCCCTACGAGCAGTACTTC
CDR3: CASSFGGTSGPYEQYF
size: NA
J: TRBJ2-7
D: TRBD2
V: TRBV7-9

DNA: TGTGCCAGCTCACCACCAACACCTCAGCCCCAGCATTTT
CDR3: CASSPPTPQPQHF
size: NA
J: TRBJ1-5
D: NA
V: TRBV18

DNA: TGTGCCAGCAGCTTGGTGAACAGGAAAACTGAAGCTTTCTTT
CDR3: CASSLVNRKTEAFF
size: NA
J: TRBJ1-1
D: NA
V: TRBV5-6

DNA: TGCAGCGTTGAAGGGGGGACTAGCGGGAGGACCTACGAGCAGTACTTC
CDR3: CSVEGGTSGRTYEQYF
size: NA
J: TRBJ2-7
D: TRBD2
V: TRBV29-1

DNA: TGTGCCAGCAGCTTAGGGCCAAGGTATGGCTACACCTTC
CDR3: CASSLGPRYGYTF
size: NA
J: TRBJ1-2
D: NA
V: TRBV7-2

DNA: TGTGCCAGCAGCTCCCCCAGACTAGCGGGAGCAACAGATACGCAGTATTTT
CDR3: CASSSPRLAGATDTQYF
size: NA
J: TRBJ2-3
D: TRBD2
V: TRBV7-9

DNA: TGCGCCAGCAGCTTGGCGCGTGGGACAGGACAGTATGGCTACACCTTC
CDR3: CASSLARGTGQYGYTF
size: NA
J: TRBJ1-2
D: TRBD1
V: TRBV5-1

DNA: TGCGCCAGCAGCCCACTGGGGACGGGAGAGCAGTACTTC
CDR3: CASSPLGTGEQYF
size: many
J: TRBJ2-4
D: NA
V: TRBV5-1

DNA: TGTGCCAGCAGTTACGGGGGGCCTGATTCACCCCTCCACTTT
CDR3: CASSYGGPDSPLHF
size: NA
J: TRBJ1-6
D: NA
V: TRBV6-6

DNA: TGTGCCAGCAGCATAGCGGGAGAGACCCAGTACTTC
CDR3: CASSIAGETQYF
size: NA
J: TRBJ2-5
D: TRBD2
V: TRBV7-9

DNA: TGTGCCAGCAGCCGAGTCGGGACTAGCGGGGGAGGGAGATACAATGAGCAGTTCTTC
CDR3: CASSRVGTSGGGRYNEQFF
size: NA
J: TRBJ2-1
D: TRBD2
V: TRBV27

DNA: TGCGCCACCCGACTAGCGGGAGACCACGAGCAGTACTTC
CDR3: CATRLAGDHEQYF
size: NA
J: TRBJ2-7
D: TRBD2
V: TRBV5-1

DNA: TGTGCCAGCAGCTTAGTATCAGGATCCCAGGAAGAGACCCAGTACTTC
CDR3: CASSLVSGSQEETQYF
size: few
J: TRBJ2-5
D: NA
V: TRBV7-4

DNA: TGTGCCAGCAGTGCCACAGGGAGCGAGCAGTACTTC
CDR3: CASSATGSEQYF
size: NA
J: TRBJ2-7
D: NA
V: TRBV2

DNA: TGTGCCAGCAGTTTCGTTGGGGGGTACGAGCAGTACTTC
CDR3: CASSFVGGYEQYF
size: NA
J: TRBJ2-7
D: NA
V: TRBV27

DNA: TGTGTCATCAGTGAGTCAAGCGGTAGCTCCTACGAGCAGTACTTC
CDR3: CVISESSGSSYEQYF
size: NA
J: TRBJ2-7
D: NA
V: TRBV10-3

DNA: TGTGCCAGCAGCCCCAGGACTAGTCGAGGAGAGACCCAGTACTTC
CDR3: CASSPRTSRGETQYF
size: once
J: TRBJ2-5
D: TRBD2
V: TRBV7-6

DNA: TGTGCCAGCAGCTTAGATGGTGGGGGGCGTGGTGGGGCCAACGTCCTGACTTTC
CDR3: CASSLDGGGRGGANVLTF
size: NA
J: TRBJ2-6
D: NA
V: TRBV7-2

DNA: TGTGCCAGCAGTTACGGGACTAGCGGGAGCTACAATGAGCAGTACTTC
CDR3: CASSYGTSGSYNEQYF
size: NA
J: TRBJ2-4
D: TRBD2
V: TRBV6-2/TRBV6-3

DNA: TGTGCCAGCAGCGCAGAGACAGGTACCTACGAGCAGTACTTC
CDR3: CASSAETGTYEQYF
size: NA
J: TRBJ2-7
D: NA
V: TRBV9

DNA: TGTGCCACCAGTGATTTCTCTAGCGATGAGCAGTTCTTC
CDR3: CATSDFSSDEQFF
size: NA
J: TRBJ2-1
D: NA
V: TRBV24-1